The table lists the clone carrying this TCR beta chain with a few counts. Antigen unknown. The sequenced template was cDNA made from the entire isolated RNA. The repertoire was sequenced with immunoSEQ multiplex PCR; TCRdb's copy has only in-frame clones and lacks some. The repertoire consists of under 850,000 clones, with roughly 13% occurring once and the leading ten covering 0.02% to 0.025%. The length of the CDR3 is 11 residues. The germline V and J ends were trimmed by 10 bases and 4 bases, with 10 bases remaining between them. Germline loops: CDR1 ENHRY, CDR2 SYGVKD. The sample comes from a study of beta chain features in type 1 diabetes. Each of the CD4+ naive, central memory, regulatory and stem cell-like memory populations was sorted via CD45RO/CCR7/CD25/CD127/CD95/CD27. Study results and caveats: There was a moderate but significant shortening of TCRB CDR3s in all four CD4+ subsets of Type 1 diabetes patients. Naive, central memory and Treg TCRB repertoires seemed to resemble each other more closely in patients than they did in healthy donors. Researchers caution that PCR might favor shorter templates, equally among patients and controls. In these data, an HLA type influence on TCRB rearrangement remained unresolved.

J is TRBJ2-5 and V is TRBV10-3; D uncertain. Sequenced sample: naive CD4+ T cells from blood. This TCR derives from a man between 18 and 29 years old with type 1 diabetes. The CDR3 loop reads CATQGLETQYF. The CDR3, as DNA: TGTGCCACCCAAGGGTTAGAGACCCAGTACTTC.